This TCR beta chain is from a study of a mutant IDH1 vaccine in newly diagnosed glioma. Overall study: Treated patients showed a male proportion of around 60%, a female proportion of around 40%, and a mean age of 40.4 years.

Some clones are missing from TCRdb's copy, which holds only in-frame ones; the method was immunoSEQ multiplex PCR. The repertoire holds 30,000 to 35,000 clones, with 90% as singletons. As for time point: week 11, during vaccination. One vaccine dose held 300 ug of mutant IDH1 20-mer peptide and came with topical imiquimod. This CDR3 contains 12 residues. V was pared by 5 bases and J by 6 bases, with 10 bases between. CDR1 is LNHNV and CDR2 is YYDKDF in the germline V gene (reference sequence). As concerns this clone: Its specificity is not known.

The chain has TRBV15 and TRBJ1-1; no definite D call. The sample consisted of PBMCs, taken from a glioma patient whose treatment included an IDH1 peptide vaccine. The sequence came from a man aged 18-30 years with glioma. The CDR3 loop reads CATSPLRSEAFF. The CDR3 nucleotides are TGTGCCACCAGCCCCTTACGATCTGAAGCTTTCTTT.